Listed below are T cell receptor beta chains from one sample, sequenced in a study of tumor-infiltrating lymphocytes in primary liver carcinoma. TCRdb independently ran MiXCR on the multiplex PCR reads; one entry per CDR3 protein. There are some 50,000 distinct CDR3 sequences in the sample; 60% to 85% occur only once, and 25% to 35% lies in the top ten. Sequencing was performed on liver tumor tissue from sampling region 5. The receptor set was obtained from a man aged 35 to 55 with primary liver carcinoma and hepatitis B virus infection. Both conserved end residues are part of each CDR3. A D gene is named only where the DNA matches it firmly. Size values are once, few and many counts, or a class for expanded clones, and some rows have none.

clone_size	j_call	v_call	d_call	cdr3_aa	cdr3_nt
NA	TRBJ1-5	TRBV6-1	NA	CASTDRAGDQPQLF	TGTGCCAGCACTGACCGGGCGGGGGATCAGCCCCAGCTTTTT
once	TRBJ2-1	TRBV7-9	NA	CASSNRGAGNEQFF	TGTGCCAGCAGCAACCGGGGTGCCGGGAATGAGCAGTTCTTC
NA	TRBJ2-3	TRBV12-3/TRBV12-4	NA	CASSLNLRGWDMQYF	TGTGCCAGCAGTTTAAATCTGCGGGGTTGGGATATGCAGTATTTT
NA	TRBJ2-1	TRBV6-4	NA	CASKGTPEHNELFF	TGTGCCAGCAAAGGGACTCCAGAGCACAATGAGCTCTTCTTC
NA	TRBJ2-7	TRBV7-9	TRBD2	CANNLGGTSGSEQYF	TGTGCCAACAACTTAGGAGGGACTAGCGGGAGCGAGCAGTACTTC
medium-sized	TRBJ2-2	TRBV6-1	NA	CASSAIRQENTGELFF	TGTGCCAGCAGTGCTATCAGACAGGAGAACACCGGGGAGCTGTTTTTT
NA	TRBJ2-1	TRBV11-2	NA	CASSLWSGRVNEQFF	TGTGCCAGTAGCCTCTGGTCAGGTAGGGTCAATGAGCAGTTCTTC
NA	TRBJ2-1	TRBV6-5	NA	CASSYSGGLATYEQFF	TGTGCCAGCAGTTATAGTGGCGGTCTAGCAACATATGAGCAGTTCTTC
many	TRBJ2-5	TRBV2	NA	CASSPSGETQYF	TGTGCCAGCAGTCCCTCGGGGGAGACCCAGTACTTC
NA	TRBJ2-2	TRBV29-1	NA	CSLEISEGASTGELFF	TGCAGCCTTGAAATTAGTGAGGGAGCGAGCACCGGGGAGCTGTTTTTT
few	TRBJ2-4	TRBV28	TRBD1	CASSSHAGGNIQYF	TGTGCCAGCAGTTCACACGCAGGGGGAAACATTCAGTACTTC
NA	TRBJ2-3	TRBV11-2	TRBD1	CASSPNGTDAQYF	TGTGCCAGCAGCCCCAACGGGACAGATGCGCAGTATTTT
NA	TRBJ2-1	TRBV11-1	TRBD2	CSSSLGLAGEVDSEHFF	TGTTCCAGCAGCCTGGGACTAGCGGGAGAAGTTGACAGTGAGCACTTCTTC
NA	TRBJ2-1	TRBV29-1	NA	CSVVHHEQFF	TGCAGCGTTGTTCATCACGAGCAGTTCTTC
NA	TRBJ2-2	TRBV6-5	NA	CTSSYSTKQEDSGELFF	TGTACCAGCAGTTACTCTACGAAGCAGGAGGACTCCGGGGAGCTGTTTTTT
NA	TRBJ1-5	TRBV6-2/TRBV6-3	NA	CASSFDPAWGKQHQHF	TGTGCCAGCAGTTTTGATCCAGCCTGGGGCAAGCAGCACCAGCATTTT
NA	TRBJ2-3	TRBV4-2	TRBD2	CASSPGLTGGGTDTQYF	TGTGCCAGCAGTCCGGGACTAACGGGAGGTGGGACAGATACGCAGTATTTT
NA	TRBJ1-2	TRBV29-1	TRBD1	CNVALPGQAYGYTF	TGCAACGTTGCACTCCCAGGACAGGCCTATGGCTACACCTTC
once	TRBJ1-2	TRBV7-9	NA	CASSLEAANYGYTF	TGTGCCAGCAGCTTAGAAGCGGCTAACTATGGCTACACCTTC
few	TRBJ2-1	TRBV28	NA	CASSSAVLAQLF	TGTGCCAGCAGTTCAGCGGTTTTGGCACAGCTCTTC
NA	TRBJ2-2	TRBV6-5	NA	CATSYAVDGIGELFF	TGTGCCACCAGTTACGCAGTGGACGGCATCGGGGAGCTGTTTTTC
NA	TRBJ2-7	TRBV4-1	TRBD2	CVSSRSSGGVDEQYF	TGCGTCAGCAGCCGGTCGTCCGGGGGGGTTGACGAGCAGTATTTC
NA	TRBJ2-7	TRBV9	NA	CASSAEGSGDYEQYF	TGTGCCAGCAGCGCTGAGGGGTCAGGGGATTACGAGCAGTACTTC
NA	TRBJ2-1	TRBV24-1	NA	CATSDSRASLSAQLF	TGTGCCACCAGTGATTCGCGGGCCTCCTTAAGTGCGCAGCTCTTC
once	TRBJ2-5	TRBV12-3/TRBV12-4	NA	CASSTAATQETQYF	TGTGCCAGCAGTACCGCAGCCACACAAGAGACCCAGTACTTC
NA	TRBJ2-5	TRBV29-1	NA	CSVGAQETQYF	TGCAGCGTTGGTGCTCAAGAGACCCAGTACTTT
NA	TRBJ2-6	TRBV11-2	NA	CTSSLSRRRGANVLTF	TGTACCAGCAGCTTGTCGCGGCGAAGAGGGGCCAACGTCCTGACTTTC
few	TRBJ2-2	TRBV28	TRBD2	CASSLWGREDTGELFF	TGTGCCAGCAGTTTATGGGGCCGGGAGGACACCGGGGAGCTGTTTTTT
NA	TRBJ2-5	TRBV10-3	TRBD2	CAISGTRGGKSLETQYF	TGTGCGATCAGCGGGACTAGGGGAGGGAAAAGTCTAGAGACCCAGTACTTC
NA	TRBJ2-2	TRBV6-5	NA	CASSYAVGSTEELFF	TGTGCCAGCAGTTACGCAGTGGGCAGCACCGAGGAGCTGTTTTTT
NA	TRBJ2-2	TRBV5-1	NA	CASSWEPAGTNTGELFF	TGCGCCAGCAGCTGGGAGCCTGCAGGGACGAACACCGGGGAGCTGTTTTTC
NA	TRBJ2-7	TRBV29-1	NA	CNTRASTNEQYF	TGCAACACTCGGGCCTCTACCAACGAGCAGTACTTC
many	TRBJ2-3	TRBV7-8	NA	CASSAIPSTDTQYF	TGTGCCAGCAGCGCAATACCAAGCACAGATACGCAGTATTTT
NA	TRBJ2-6	TRBV6-5	NA	CASRRETRGTNVLTF	TGTGCCAGCAGGAGGGAGACGAGGGGGACCAACGTCCTGACTTTC
NA	TRBJ2-1	TRBV11-3	NA	CASSSLLTSSYNEQFF	TGTGCCAGCAGCTCCCTGCTGACCAGCTCCTACAATGAGCAGTTCTTC
once	TRBJ2-5	TRBV28	NA	CASSARRRANARETQYF	TGTGCCAGCAGTGCGCGTAGGCGGGCGAACGCGAGGGAGACCCAGTACTTC
once	TRBJ2-2	TRBV7-8	NA	CGSSRNPARNTGELFF	TGTGGCAGCAGCCGAAACCCCGCCCGAAACACCGGGGAGCTGTTTTTT
NA	TRBJ2-1	TRBV4-2	TRBD2	CVSSQDPELANERFF	TGTGTCAGCAGCCAAGATCCAGAACTAGCGAATGAGCGGTTCTTC
once	TRBJ2-2	TRBV11-2	TRBD2	CASSLLAGGPRAGELFF	TGTGCCAGCAGCCTGTTAGCGGGAGGGCCTAGGGCCGGGGAGCTGTTTTTT
once	TRBJ2-7	TRBV4-1	NA	CPSSQDFSGSSYDHYF	TGCCCCAGCAGCCAAGATTTTAGCGGAAGCTCCTACGATCATTACTTC
NA	TRBJ2-1	TRBV7-2	NA	CASSLRGALAPYGSYNEQFF	TGTGCCAGCAGCTTAAGGGGGGCCCTAGCGCCCTACGGCTCCTACAATGAGCAGTTCTTC
many	TRBJ2-7	TRBV10-3	NA	CAIRRDLEGEQYF	TGTGCCATCAGACGGGACCTTGAAGGAGAGCAGTACTTC
few	TRBJ2-3	TRBV20-1	NA	CSAGTPQYF	TGCAGTGCGGGAACCCCGCAGTATTTT
few	TRBJ2-5	TRBV11-2	NA	CASSTNLRETQYF	TGTGCCAGCAGCACCAATCTAAGGGAGACCCAGTACTTC
NA	TRBJ2-5	TRBV11-2	NA	CSSRSRDSAHQETQYF	TGCTCCAGCAGATCCAGGGACTCGGCTCACCAAGAGACCCAGTACTTC
NA	TRBJ2-5	TRBV29-1	NA	CSVEHRARGRETQYF	TGCAGCGTCGAGCACAGGGCCAGGGGTCGGGAGACCCAGTACTTC
few	TRBJ2-7	TRBV20-1	NA	CSARSMQSSYEQYF	TGCAGTGCTAGAAGCATGCAAAGCTCCTACGAGCAGTACTTC
NA	TRBJ2-7	TRBV4-1	TRBD2	CVSSATSGTGSWEQYF	TGCGTCAGCAGCGCGACTAGCGGGACCGGCTCGTGGGAGCAGTACTTC
NA	TRBJ1-1	TRBV12-3/TRBV12-4	NA	CASSFRGEGSTEAFF	TGTGCCAGTAGTTTTAGGGGGGAGGGAAGCACTGAAGCTTTCTTT
many	TRBJ2-5	TRBV4-1	NA	CASSQDPSRVRSQETQYF	TGCGCCAGCAGCCAAGATCCTTCCCGGGTCCGATCGCAAGAGACCCAGTACTTC
NA	TRBJ2-1	TRBV20-1	NA	CSYDGRADSYNEQFF	TGCAGTTACGATGGCAGGGCGGACTCCTACAATGAGCAGTTCTTC